These 24 T cell receptor beta chains came from one sample sequenced in a study of regulatory T cells in long-lasting Graves disease. To make TCR beta libraries, researchers used iRepertoire HTBI primers and Arm-PCR of CDR3 regions. One entry per CDR3 protein, called by TCRdb with MiXCR from the multiplex PCR reads. The table has some 410,000 distinct CDR3 sequences, 15% to 20% seen once. Time point noted: newly diagnosed GD, antithyroid drugs for less than 3 months. TCR sequences were obtained from RNA taken from PBMCs. The sample was also linked to a second study, of T cells in Graves' hyperthyroidism and ophthalmopathy.

Here the sequenced sample was peripheral blood mononuclear cells (PBMCs), taken at new diagnosis, from a patient treated with antithyroid drugs. The receptors stem from a woman aged 25-40 years with Graves disease.

Regarding this clonotype: A much larger clone is a single base away; this may be a read error. V gene TRBV13 combines with J gene TRBJ1-4, with D perhaps matching TRBD1 (5 bases). This CDR3 has 14 residues. CDR1 PRHDT and CDR2 FYEKMQ come from the germline V gene (reference sequence). CDR3 sequence (DNA): TGTGCCAGCCAACAGGCTGCAACTAATGAAAAACTGGTTTTT. It is translated as CASQQAATNEKLVF.

In this sample, this clonotype turned up once. V and J are TRBV24-1 and TRBJ1-1; TRBD1 might be the D (6 bases). The CDR3 contains 15 residues. Germline V gives CDR1 KGHDR, CDR2 SFDVKD. Trimming stripped 2 bases from V and 1 base from J, with 10 bases between. This chain's CDR3 is CATSDYCRGNTEAFF. CDR3 nucleotides: TGTGCCACCAGTGATTACTGCAGGGGGAACACTGAAGCTTTCTTT.

There are many counts of this clonotype. The chain has TRBV20-1 and TRBJ2-3, with 8 bases lining up with TRBD1. The germline CDR1 and CDR2 sequences are DFQATT and SNEGSKA (reference sequence). This CDR3 spans 14 amino acids. V lost 3 bases and J lost 3; bases outside the gene matches: 5. CDR3 coding DNA: TGCAGTGCTAGGGCGCAGGGGGCAACAGATACGCAGTATTTT. It is translated as CSARAQGATDTQYF.

This clonotype was found a few times. The V and J genes are TRBV15 and TRBJ2-2, with D possibly being TRBD1 (7 bases). Germline V gives CDR1 LNHNV, CDR2 YYDKDF (reference sequence). Between the trimmed V and J ends, which lost 1 base and 4 bases, there was a span of 16 bases. This CDR3 contains 17 residues. The CDR3 spells CATSRGRDRLITGELFF. The CDR3, as DNA: TGTGCCACCAGCAGAGGGAGGGACAGACTAATCACCGGGGAGCTGTTTTTT.

This clonotype appeared many times. The chain couples TRBV2 to TRBJ1-1; D unresolved. Looked up from germline, CDR1 is SNHLY and CDR2 is FYNNEI. This CDR3 is built from 12 residues. The ends were cut back, 3 bases at V and 6 bases at J, with 8 bases in the middle. The CDR3 nucleotides are TGTGCCAGCAGTGATGGGTCCGCTGAAGCTTTCTTT. Its protein product is CASSDGSAEAFF.

This clonotype was detected many times. The chain joins TRBV2 to TRBJ1-2; TRBD1 is a possible D gene (6 bases). The germline CDR1 and CDR2 sequences are SNHLY and FYNNEI. This CDR3 is 14 amino acids long. Trimming shortened V by 5 bases and J by 2 bases, and 12 bases separated the two germline ends. The DNA of the CDR3 is TGTGCCAGCAGTCCCGGGACATGGAACTATGGCTACACCTTC. This codes for CASSPGTWNYGYTF.

This clonotype appeared many times. V gene TRBV12-3 or TRBV12-4 combines with J gene TRBJ1-2; D is uncertain. The CDR3 loop spans 13 amino acids. The V gene lost 7 bases and the J gene lost 3 bases, with 12 bases spanning the gap. CDR3 amino acids: CASTPTGYYGYTF. CDR3 bases: TGTGCCAGCACCCCGACCGGGTACTATGGCTACACCTTC.

Many counts were recorded for this clonotype. The rearrangement uses TRBV28 and TRBJ2-1, with unresolved D. Germline loops: CDR1 MDHEN, CDR2 SYDVKM. There are 16 residues in the CDR3. The V end was cut by 3 bases, the J end by 5 bases, with 17 bases between. CDR3 in amino acids: CASSFFRSSQNNEQFF. The CDR3 bases are TGTGCCAGCAGTTTCTTCAGGTCTAGTCAGAACAATGAGCAGTTCTTC.

The rearrangement joins TRBV5-1 to TRBJ1-3; D is unclear. CDR3 length equals 15 residues. V was cut by 0 bases and J by 3 bases, with 10 bases left in between. Germline loops: CDR1 SGHRS, CDR2 YFSETQ. CDR3 DNA: TGCGCCAGCAGCTTGGGAGGCGGATTTGGAAACACCATATATTTT. It translates to CASSLGGGFGNTIYF.

Turning to this clonotype: The junction shows a germline mismatch at one end, possibly a read error. This sequence joins TRBV2 and TRBJ1-4, with D unclear. Per the germline V gene, CDR1 is SNHLY and CDR2 is FYNNEI. CDR3 size: 14 residues. CDR3 in amino acids: CASREDTQSEKLFF. The DNA of the CDR3 is TGTGCCAGCAGGGAAGACACGCAGAGTGAAAAACTGTTTTTT.

This clonotype was seen repeatedly, ten times or more. This chain connects TRBV28 to TRBJ2-4; 12 nucleotides agree with TRBD2. V was pared by 6 bases and J by 6 bases, with 3 bases of the junction left unmatched. Germline V CDR1 and CDR2: MDHEN, SYDVKM. This CDR3 has 14 residues. The CDR3 protein is CASRLGLAGNIQYF. In nucleotides, the CDR3 is TGTGCCAGCAGGTTGGGACTAGCGGGAAACATTCAGTACTTC.

At least ten counts were recorded for this clonotype. The chain carries TRBV27 and TRBJ1-2; no definite D call. Trimming took 7 bases from V and 2 from J, leaving 14 bases between them. CDR3 length equals 14 residues. Germline V CDR1 and CDR2: MNHEY, SMNVEV (reference sequence). CDR3 sequence: CASTQSPGNYGYTF. Here the CDR3 DNA reads TGTGCCAGCACTCAATCCCCCGGGAACTATGGCTACACCTTC.

This clonotype was recorded many times. The chain carries TRBV7-3 and TRBJ2-7; D is undetermined. The V gene lost 5 bases and the J gene lost 0 bases, with 14 bases spanning the gap. CDR1 is SGHTA, CDR2 FQGTGA, per germline. The CDR3 contains 15 residues. The CDR3 sequence is CASSLIGGSSYEQYF. CDR3 sequence (DNA): TGTGCCAGCAGCCTCATTGGCGGAAGCTCCTACGAGCAGTACTTC.

V and J are TRBV6-1 and TRBJ2-1, with D perhaps matching TRBD1 (6 bases). Between the trimmed V and J ends, which lost 7 bases and 2 bases, there was a span of 15 bases. Per germline, CDR1 MNHNS and CDR2 SASEGT. CDR3 size: 15 residues. The CDR3 sequence: CASTLGASPYNEQFF. The CDR3 DNA is TGTGCCAGCACCTTGGGGGCGTCTCCCTACAATGAGCAGTTCTTC.

Comment on this clonotype: A much larger clone lies one base from this, so it may be a read error. It is likely a read error, because the conserved phenylalanine at the end of the CDR3 is missing. CDR3 coding DNA: TGCAGTGCAATAGCGGGAGGGCCGGCCAATGAGCAGTTCGTC. Translated: CSAIAGGPANEQFV. V gene TRBV20-1 combines with J gene TRBJ2-1, with 11 positions matching TRBD2. Germline V gene sequence: CDR1 DFQATT, CDR2 SNEGSKA (reference sequence). Trimming cost V 6 bases and J 6 bases; bases outside gene matches: 7. The CDR3 sequence is 14 residues long.

This clonotype was observed many times. V and J are TRBV3-1 and TRBJ2-7; 9 nucleotides line up with TRBD1. Losses at the gene ends were 1 base for V and 0 bases for J; bases not matched to a gene: 4. The germline V gene has CDR1 LGHDT and CDR2 YNNKEL (reference sequence). This CDR3 has 16 residues. CDR3 amino acids: CASSQAPGQGSYEQYF. In DNA, the CDR3 is TGTGCCAGCAGCCAAGCTCCGGGACAGGGCTCCTACGAGCAGTACTTC.

The DNA for the CDR3 is TGTGCCAGTAGTTCCAACACCGGGGGTTCCTACGAGCAGTACTTC. Protein sequence: CASSSNTGGSYEQYF. The rearrangement uses TRBV19 and TRBJ2-7; tentative D call: TRBD2 (6 bases). The V gene's germline CDR1 is LNHDA and CDR2 SQIVND (reference sequence). V was trimmed by 5 bases and J by 1 base, leaving 15 bases between them. The CDR3 is 15 amino acids.

The sample holds a few counts of this clonotype. The chain joins TRBV20-1 to TRBJ2-7; tentatively, D is TRBD1 or TRBD2 (6 bases each). Per the germline V gene, CDR1 is DFQATT and CDR2 is SNEGSKA (reference sequence). The CDR3 sequence is 16 residues long. Trimming took off 0 bases at V and 3 bases at J, with 18 bases between the two ends. CDR3 residues: CSARDSSTGGIYEQYF. The CDR3 DNA sequence: TGCAGTGCTAGAGATAGTTCGACAGGCGGGATCTACGAGCAGTACTTC.

This clonotype was detected ten times or more. The V and J genes are TRBV5-4 and TRBJ2-1, with a weak D call TRBD2 (5 bases). Trimming stripped 0 bases from V and 5 bases from J, with 12 bases between. The CDR3 contains 15 residues. The V gene's germline CDR1 is SGHNT and CDR2 YYREEE (reference sequence). The CDR3: CASSLDSGWNNEQFF. The CDR3 nucleotides read TGTGCCAGCAGCTTGGATTCGGGATGGAACAATGAGCAGTTCTTC.

The chain uses TRBV4-1 and TRBJ2-5; the match to TRBD2 covers 12 bases. The CDR3 is made up of 16 amino acids. Trimming cost V 0 bases and J 3 bases; bases outside gene matches: 2. Germline CDR1 is MGHRA and CDR2 is YSYEKL. In nucleotides, the CDR3 is TGCGCCAGCAGCCAAGAAGCTAGCGGGAGGGAAGAGACCCAGTACTTC. Residues: CASSQEASGREETQYF.

This clonotype was observed many times. This rearrangement joins TRBV4-1 to TRBJ2-7, with D perhaps given as TRBD1 or TRBD2 (5 bases each). V was pared by 1 base and J by 4 bases, with 17 bases between. Germline V gives CDR1 MGHRA, CDR2 YSYEKL. This CDR3 comprises 16 residues. This chain's CDR3 is CASSQAPGPTAYEQYF. The CDR3 DNA reads TGCGCCAGCAGCCAAGCTCCGGGACCAACGGCTTACGAGCAGTACTTC.

This clonotype occurred a few times. V is TRBV20-1 and J is TRBJ2-2; 14 bases map to TRBD2. The V gene's germline CDR1 is DFQATT and CDR2 SNEGSKA (reference sequence). This CDR3 contains 18 residues. V trimming: 5 bases; J trimming: 1 base; junction bases outside the gene matches: 9. Here the CDR3 DNA reads TGCAGTGCTTCCGGGACTAGCGGGAGAGAGGTGAACACCGGGGAGCTGTTTTTT. Its translation: CSASGTSGREVNTGELFF.

V is TRBV29-1 and J is TRBJ2-1; D unresolved. The CDR3 spans 10 residues. The germline CDR1 and CDR2 sequences are SQVTM and ANQGSEA. Trimming removed 8 bases from V and 4 bases from J, with 6 bases in between. The CDR3 spells CSTLYNEQFF. CDR3 DNA sequence: TGCAGCACCCTTTACAATGAGCAGTTCTTC.

The gene calls are TRBV4-3 and TRBJ2-3, with D unresolved. Germline V gene data show CDR1 as LGHNA and CDR2 as YSLEER. The germline V and J ends were trimmed by 1 base and 0 bases, with 11 bases remaining between them. The CDR3 has 16 amino acids. DNA for the CDR3: TGCGCCAGCAGCCAAGCCCGCTTCGGGAGCACAGATACGCAGTATTTT. This translates into CASSQARFGSTDTQYF.